The source of this TCR beta chain is a study of blood T cell repertoires in COVID-19. Study-level information: The cDNA or gDNA used as material had been derived from T cells, B-cell-depleted T cells, or PBMCs.

Generated by immunoSEQ multiplex PCR, the TCRdb table keeps only in-frame clones and is missing some. This table holds 100,000 to 140,000 clones, roughly 90% found once. Between the trimmed V and J ends, which lost 3 bases and 5 bases, there was a span of 13 bases. CDR1 and CDR2 (germline): DFQATT, SNEGSKA (reference sequence). The CDR3 has 14 amino acids. Sequenced sample: peripheral blood. This clonotype originated in a man aged 40-55 years with active or convalescent COVID-19. This chain uses TRBV20-1 with TRBJ1-4, with D possibly TRBD1 on 5 matching bases. The CDR3 here is CSASGGAANEKLFF. CDR3 DNA sequence: TGCAGTGCTAGTGGTGGGGCGGCCAATGAAAAACTGTTTTTT.